The rows below give T cell receptor beta chains drawn from one sample of a study of early T cells in non-severe SARS-CoV-2 infection. MiXCR was run by TCRdb on the 5' RACE reads, yielding one entry per CDR3 protein. The sample yields about 28,000 distinct CDR3 sequences, less than 6.5% seen once. The sample was whole blood. These receptors all stem from an adult who was a healthcare worker with PCR-confirmed SARS-CoV-2 infection or an uninfected control (not recorded which). Both conserved end residues are part of each CDR3. Each record gives: J gene, clone size, V gene, CDR3 length, D gene, CDR3 DNA, CDR3 protein. D genes are given only for firm matches. Some rows have no size entry. The others give once, few or many, or a class for an expanded clone.

J gene: TRBJ2-3; clone size: few; V gene: TRBV19; CDR3 length: 12; D gene: NA; CDR3 DNA: TGTGCCAGTAGTATGAAGGGGGATACGCAGTATTTT; CDR3 protein: CASSMKGDTQYF
J gene: TRBJ2-1; clone size: NA; V gene: TRBV29-1; CDR3 length: 11; D gene: NA; CDR3 DNA: TGCAGCGTTTTCCTTAGCGGTTCCGAGTTCTTC; CDR3 protein: CSVFLSGSEFF
J gene: TRBJ2-2; clone size: NA; V gene: TRBV7-9; CDR3 length: 15; D gene: NA; CDR3 DNA: TGTGCCAGCAGTCCCCGGGGGGCGAAAACCGGGGAGCTGTTTTTT; CDR3 protein: CASSPRGAKTGELFF
J gene: TRBJ2-1; clone size: many; V gene: TRBV11-3; CDR3 length: 16; D gene: NA; CDR3 DNA: TGTGCCAGCAGCTTAAGCGCCGCGAAGGGGAACGATGAGCAGTTCTTC; CDR3 protein: CASSLSAAKGNDEQFF
J gene: TRBJ2-2; clone size: many; V gene: TRBV6-5; CDR3 length: 13; D gene: NA; CDR3 DNA: TGTGCCAGCAGCGGGCGGAGGACCGGGGAGCTGTTTTTT; CDR3 protein: CASSGRRTGELFF
J gene: TRBJ1-5; clone size: many; V gene: TRBV5-1; CDR3 length: 14; D gene: NA; CDR3 DNA: TGCGCCAGCAGCTACGACAGCCATAATCAGCCCCAGCATTTT; CDR3 protein: CASSYDSHNQPQHF
J gene: TRBJ2-3; clone size: many; V gene: TRBV6-5; CDR3 length: 16; D gene: NA; CDR3 DNA: TGTGCCAGCAGTTACCCCTCAGGGGAAGGCACAGATACGCAGTATTTT; CDR3 protein: CASSYPSGEGTDTQYF
J gene: TRBJ1-1; clone size: NA; V gene: TRBV11-2; CDR3 length: 14; D gene: NA; CDR3 DNA: TGTGCCAGCAGCTTAGATAGACGGAACACTGAAGCTTTCTTT; CDR3 protein: CASSLDRRNTEAFF
J gene: TRBJ1-1; clone size: many; V gene: TRBV7-3; CDR3 length: 13; D gene: NA; CDR3 DNA: TGTGCCAGCAGTTTGGGGCGGAACACTGAAGCTTTCTTT; CDR3 protein: CASSLGRNTEAFF
J gene: TRBJ1-2; clone size: many; V gene: TRBV5-6; CDR3 length: 13; D gene: NA; CDR3 DNA: TGTGCCAGCAGCCCGGACAGCAGATATGGCTACACCTTC; CDR3 protein: CASSPDSRYGYTF
J gene: TRBJ2-3; clone size: NA; V gene: TRBV11-2; CDR3 length: 15; D gene: NA; CDR3 DNA: TGTGCCAGCGAGCTTCAGGGCCTTCTCACAGATACGCAGTATTTT; CDR3 protein: CASELQGLLTDTQYF
J gene: TRBJ1-1; clone size: many; V gene: TRBV18; CDR3 length: 13; D gene: NA; CDR3 DNA: TGTGCCAGCTCAAACCGGGACCACACTGAAGCTTTCTTT; CDR3 protein: CASSNRDHTEAFF
J gene: TRBJ2-5; clone size: few; V gene: TRBV10-3; CDR3 length: 13; D gene: NA; CDR3 DNA: TGTGCCATCAGACAACAGGGTGGAGAGACCCAGTACTTC; CDR3 protein: CAIRQQGGETQYF
J gene: TRBJ2-7; clone size: NA; V gene: TRBV11-2; CDR3 length: 17; D gene: TRBD1; CDR3 DNA: TGTGCCAGCAGCTTAGTGGATGGGACAGGCCGACCCTACGAGCAGTACTTC; CDR3 protein: CASSLVDGTGRPYEQYF
J gene: TRBJ2-2; clone size: medium-sized; V gene: TRBV7-6; CDR3 length: 18; D gene: NA; CDR3 DNA: TGTGCCAGCAGTAATCGGGGGCAGGTAGCGATGAACACCGGGGAGCTGTTTTTT; CDR3 protein: CASSNRGQVAMNTGELFF
J gene: TRBJ2-3; clone size: NA; V gene: TRBV24-1; CDR3 length: 16; D gene: TRBD2; CDR3 DNA: TGTGCCACCAGTGACCGACTAGCGGACAGCACAGATACGCAGTATTTT; CDR3 protein: CATSDRLADSTDTQYF